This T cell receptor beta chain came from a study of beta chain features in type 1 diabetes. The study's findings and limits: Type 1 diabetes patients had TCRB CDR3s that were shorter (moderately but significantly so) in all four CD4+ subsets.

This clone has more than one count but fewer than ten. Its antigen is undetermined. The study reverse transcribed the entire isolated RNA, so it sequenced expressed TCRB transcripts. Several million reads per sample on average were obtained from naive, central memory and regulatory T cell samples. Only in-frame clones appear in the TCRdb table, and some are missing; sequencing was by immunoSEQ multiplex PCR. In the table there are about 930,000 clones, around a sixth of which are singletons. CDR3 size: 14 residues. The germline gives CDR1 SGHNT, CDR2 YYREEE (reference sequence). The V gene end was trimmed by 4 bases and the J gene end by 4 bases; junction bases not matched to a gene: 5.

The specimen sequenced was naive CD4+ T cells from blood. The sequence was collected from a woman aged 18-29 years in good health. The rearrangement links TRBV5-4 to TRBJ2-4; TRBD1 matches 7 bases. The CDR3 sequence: CASSTGQLKNIQYF. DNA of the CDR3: TGTGCCAGCAGCACGGGACAGTTAAAAAACATTCAGTACTTC. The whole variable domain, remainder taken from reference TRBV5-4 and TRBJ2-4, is ETGVTQSPTHLIKTRGQQVTLRCSSQSGHNTVSWYQQALGQGPQFIFQYYREEENGRGNFPPRFSGLQFPNYSSELNVNALELDDSALYLCASSTGQLKNIQYFGAGTRLSVL.